This T cell receptor (beta chain) stems from a study of T-cell reconstitution after alpha-beta-depleted transplantation in children. Unique molecular identifiers were incorporated when the TCRbeta library was constructed. TCRdb re-derived calls from the PCR reads in MiXCR, one entry per CDR3 protein. The sample yields around 490,000 distinct CDR3 sequences, around 10% seen once. CDR1 and CDR2 from the germline V gene are LGHNA and YSLEER. Trimming took 6 bases from V and 2 from J, leaving 10 bases between them. The CDR3 runs 13 residues. Points from the study as a whole: Most T-cell counts and diversity one year after the transplant came from T cells that were newly produced. Some patients' high day-60 TCRbeta diversity was attributed to recipient cells surviving conditioning.

This clonotype was seen at least ten times. The antigen is not known. Material: PBMCs, mostly from graft donor cells, obtained 180 days after TCRalphabeta/CD19-depleted stem cell transplant. The sequence came from a female patient aged 2-15 years who had a stem cell transplant for aplastic anemia, so the T cells may come from the graft donor. The chain uses TRBV4-3 and TRBJ1-1; D possibly corresponds to TRBD1 (6 bases). Here the CDR3 reads CASRYRANTEAFF. DNA for the CDR3: TGCGCCAGCAGATACAGGGCTAACACTGAAGCTTTCTTT.